These 21 T cell receptor beta chains were sequenced from one sample in a study of T-cell reconstitution after alpha-beta-depleted transplantation in children. Researchers prepared the TCRbeta library using unique molecular identifiers, the study reports. MiXCR was run by TCRdb on the PCR reads, yielding one entry per CDR3 protein. The table shows over 550,000 distinct CDR3 sequences, with about 10% occurring only once. This sample comprised PBMCs from the stem cell graft donor, obtained from the stem cell graft. The receptors were sampled from a human donor who donated a stem cell graft to a child with acute myeloid leukemia.

This clonotype appeared many times. This chain connects TRBV29-1 to TRBJ1-1; D is possibly TRBD1 (6 bases). Germline loops: CDR1 SQVTM, CDR2 ANQGSEA. This CDR3 contains 12 residues. The V end lost 7 bases, the J end lost 5 bases, and 14 bases lay between the germline ends. Here the CDR3 reads CSGVAGVTEAFF. CDR3 nucleotides: TGCAGCGGGGTGGCAGGGGTAACTGAAGCTTTCTTT.

The chain uses TRBV12-3 or TRBV12-4 and TRBJ2-1; a possible D gene is TRBD1 (8 bases). The CDR3 spans 14 residues. Deletions cut 7 bases from V and 9 bases from J, with 19 bases between. CDR3 DNA: TGTGCCAGCACCACCCTGGACAGGGAGGGTGAGCAGTTCTTC. Translated: CASTTLDREGEQFF.

Many counts were recorded for this clonotype. The chain links TRBV29-1 to TRBJ2-4; D is undetermined. Germline CDR1 and CDR2: SQVTM and ANQGSEA. Trimming cost V 8 bases and J 0 bases, with 5 bases left between them. This CDR3 has 11 amino acids. The CDR3 nucleotides are TGCAGCAGCCTAGCCAAAAACATTCAGTACTTC. Encoded protein: CSSLAKNIQYF.

This clonotype was picked up a small number of times. The chain has TRBV4-3 and TRBJ2-7, with TRBD2 matching over 9 bases. CDR1 and CDR2 from the germline V gene are LGHNA and YSLEER. The V and J ends lost 0 bases and 7 bases, in that order; junction bases with no gene match: 7. CDR3 length: 15 amino acids. The chain's CDR3 is CASSQDGTSSGEQYF. The CDR3 region has the DNA TGCGCCAGCAGCCAAGATGGGACTAGCTCGGGGGAGCAGTACTTC.

The V call is TRBV7-8, the J call TRBJ2-3; no reliable D call. CDR1 SGHVS and CDR2 FQNEAQ come from the germline V gene. The CDR3 runs to 14 residues. V shed 1 base and J shed 2 bases, with 7 bases lying between them. CDR3 amino acids: CASSLESNTDTQYF. For the CDR3, the DNA is TGTGCCAGCAGCTTAGAATCCAACACAGATACGCAGTATTTT.

Ten or more counts support this clonotype. The chain employs TRBV29-1 and TRBJ2-3; no firm D call. The CDR3 loop spans 11 amino acids. The V gene's germline CDR1 is SQVTM and CDR2 ANQGSEA. V lost 7 bases and J lost 0, with 5 bases in between. DNA for the CDR3: TGCAGCGGGAAAAGCACAGATACGCAGTATTTT. Amino acids: CSGKSTDTQYF.

This clonotype was counted a few times. The chain has TRBV29-1 and TRBJ2-7; no reliable D call. The CDR3 is made up of 12 amino acids. Trimming removed 7 bases at V and 1 base at J, with 11 bases between. Germline loops: CDR1 SQVTM, CDR2 ANQGSEA. As DNA, the CDR3 is TGCAGCGCCATCCACGGGTCCTACGAGCAGTACTTC. Encoded protein: CSAIHGSYEQYF.

This clonotype was picked up a small number of times. The rearrangement joins TRBV27 to TRBJ2-5; tentatively, D is TRBD2 (5 bases). Germline CDR1 is MNHEY and CDR2 is SMNVEV (reference sequence). The CDR3 has 17 amino acids. V lost 5 bases to trimming and J lost 1 base, with 20 bases between them. The CDR3 DNA reads TGTGCCAGCAGTCCGACGACTACTATGCCGACCCAAGAGACCCAGTACTTC. It codes for CASSPTTTMPTQETQYF.

The V gene is TRBV20-1, the J gene TRBJ2-3; D is uncertain. Trimming took off 0 bases at V and 2 bases at J, with 15 bases between the two ends. Germline V gene data show CDR1 as DFQATT and CDR2 as SNEGSKA (reference sequence). The CDR3 length is 16 residues. The CDR3 DNA follows: TGCAGTGCTAGAGATCCCAAGACCCAAATCACAGATACGCAGTATTTT. Amino acids: CSARDPKTQITDTQYF.

This clonotype showed up just a few times. The V call is TRBV7-8, the J call TRBJ2-3; 8 nucleotides line up with TRBD2. Germline loops: CDR1 SGHVS, CDR2 FQNEAQ. The CDR3 has 18 residues. The J segment lost 0 bases and the V segment lost 5 bases, leaving 13 bases of the junction unmatched. In nucleotides, the CDR3 is TGTGCCAGCAGCCCACGAGCGGGAGCCTACACTAGCACAGATACGCAGTATTTT. Translation: CASSPRAGAYTSTDTQYF.

This clonotype was picked up many times. The CDR3 spells CASSLRRHEQYF. CDR3 nucleotide sequence: TGTGCCAGCAGTTTACGACGGCACGAGCAGTACTTC. The chain is built from TRBV28 and TRBJ2-7; D call uncertain. CDR3 size: 12 residues. V lost 2 bases, J lost 5 bases, and 7 bases lay in between. Germline lookup yields CDR1 MDHEN and CDR2 SYDVKM.

This chain connects TRBV14 to TRBJ2-7; tentatively, D is TRBD2 (6 bases). CDR3 length: 15 amino acids. The germline V gene encodes CDR1 SGHDN and CDR2 FVKESK. Trimming shortened V by 0 bases and J by 4 bases, and 13 bases separated the two germline ends. The CDR3 protein is CASSQDRRGWYEQYF. CDR3 DNA sequence: TGTGCCAGCAGCCAAGATCGGAGGGGCTGGTACGAGCAGTACTTC.

The chain uses TRBV27 and TRBJ1-1; tentatively, D is TRBD1 (6 bases). V lost 6 bases and J 2 bases, leaving 13 bases between the germline ends. CDR1 MNHEY and CDR2 SMNVEV come from the germline V gene (reference sequence). CDR3 size: 14 residues. The CDR3 is CASRLSTGNTEAFF. The CDR3 DNA is TGTGCCAGCAGACTATCGACAGGTAACACTGAAGCTTTCTTT.

This clonotype was seen ten or more times. This chain connects TRBV12-3 or TRBV12-4 to TRBJ2-5; D is unresolved. This CDR3 is built from 14 residues. V shed 2 bases and J shed 0 bases, with 7 bases lying between them. The CDR3 coding sequence is TGTGCCAGCAGTTTAACTCCGTACCAAGAGACCCAGTACTTC. This encodes CASSLTPYQETQYF.

This chain links TRBV5-5 with TRBJ2-5; TRBD1 is a possible D gene (6 bases). V was cut by 5 bases and J by 2 bases, with 16 bases left in between. CDR1 and CDR2 (germline): SGHKS, YYEKEE (reference sequence). CDR3 length: 15 amino acids. This CDR3 is CASRFRQALQETQYF. The CDR3 region has the DNA TGTGCCAGCAGATTTCGACAGGCCTTGCAAGAGACCCAGTACTTC.

The sample holds a few counts of this clonotype. V gene TRBV20-1 combines with J gene TRBJ1-2; tentative D call: TRBD1 (5 bases). This CDR3 spans 12 amino acids. The germline gives CDR1 DFQATT, CDR2 SNEGSKA (reference sequence). V shed 0 bases and J shed 7 bases, with 9 bases lying between them. The CDR3 coding sequence is TGCAGTGCTAGAGATGGGGCGGGTGGCTACACCTTC. It yields the protein CSARDGAGGYTF.

This clonotype was picked up many times. This rearrangement joins TRBV15 to TRBJ2-3, with 11 positions matching TRBD2. V lost 0 bases and J lost 9; bases outside the gene matches: 5. The CDR3 runs to 15 residues. The germline CDR1 and CDR2 sequences are LNHNV and YYDKDF (reference sequence). Here the CDR3 DNA reads TGTGCCACCAGCAGAGAACCACTAGCGGGAGCAACGCAGTATTTT. Translated: CATSREPLAGATQYF.

The table lists this clonotype with a few counts. This chain links TRBV5-1 with TRBJ2-3; the D is unclear. The CDR3 spans 13 residues. The germline V and J ends were trimmed by 0 bases and 9 bases, with 11 bases remaining between them. The germline gives CDR1 SGHRS, CDR2 YFSETQ. The chain's CDR3 is CASSLEATGTQYF. The CDR3 DNA reads TGCGCCAGCAGCTTGGAGGCAACCGGGACGCAGTATTTT.

This clonotype was counted a few times. The chain carries TRBV29-1 and TRBJ2-5, with a tentative D call TRBD2 (5 bases). CDR3 length: 13 amino acids. Germline V lookup: CDR1 SQVTM, CDR2 ANQGSEA. V lost 1 base and J 7 bases, leaving 13 bases between the germline ends. Here the CDR3 reads CSVEVGVGGTQYF. The CDR3 coding sequence is TGCAGCGTTGAAGTGGGAGTAGGAGGGACCCAGTACTTC.

This clonotype was detected only a few times. The rearrangement uses TRBV15 and TRBJ1-4; D not resolved. Trimming pared 0 bases from V and 9 bases from J, leaving 11 bases between. CDR3 length: 14 residues. Germline CDR1 LNHNV, CDR2 YYDKDF (reference sequence). The chain's CDR3 is CATSRDLISQKLFF. CDR3 DNA sequence: TGTGCCACCAGCAGAGATCTGATATCCCAAAAACTGTTTTTT.

The chain is built from TRBV29-1 and TRBJ1-1, with 10 bases fitting TRBD1. The CDR3 is 12 amino acids. CDR1 is SQVTM and CDR2 is ANQGSEA in the germline V gene. The J segment lost 4 bases and the V segment lost 6 bases, leaving 2 bases of the junction unmatched. CDR3 sequence: CSVGTGATEAFF. The DNA of the CDR3 is TGCAGCGTCGGGACAGGGGCCACTGAAGCTTTCTTT.